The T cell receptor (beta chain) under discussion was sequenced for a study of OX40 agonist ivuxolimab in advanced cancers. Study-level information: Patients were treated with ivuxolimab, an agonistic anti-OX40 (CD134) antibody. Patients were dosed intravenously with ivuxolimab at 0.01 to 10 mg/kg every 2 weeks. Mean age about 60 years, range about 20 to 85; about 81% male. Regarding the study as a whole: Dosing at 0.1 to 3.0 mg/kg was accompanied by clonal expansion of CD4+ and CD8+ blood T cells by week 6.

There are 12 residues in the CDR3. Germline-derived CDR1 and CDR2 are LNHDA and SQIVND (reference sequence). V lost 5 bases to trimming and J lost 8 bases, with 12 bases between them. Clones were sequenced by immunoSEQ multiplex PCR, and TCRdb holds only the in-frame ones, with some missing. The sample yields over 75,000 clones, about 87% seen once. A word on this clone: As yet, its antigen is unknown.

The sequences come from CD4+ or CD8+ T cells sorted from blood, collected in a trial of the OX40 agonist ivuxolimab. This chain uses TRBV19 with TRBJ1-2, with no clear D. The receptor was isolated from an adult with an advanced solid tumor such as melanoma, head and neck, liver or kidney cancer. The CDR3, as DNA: TGTGCCAGTAGTGTCACTACGTTGGGCTACACCTTC. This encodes CASSVTTLGYTF.